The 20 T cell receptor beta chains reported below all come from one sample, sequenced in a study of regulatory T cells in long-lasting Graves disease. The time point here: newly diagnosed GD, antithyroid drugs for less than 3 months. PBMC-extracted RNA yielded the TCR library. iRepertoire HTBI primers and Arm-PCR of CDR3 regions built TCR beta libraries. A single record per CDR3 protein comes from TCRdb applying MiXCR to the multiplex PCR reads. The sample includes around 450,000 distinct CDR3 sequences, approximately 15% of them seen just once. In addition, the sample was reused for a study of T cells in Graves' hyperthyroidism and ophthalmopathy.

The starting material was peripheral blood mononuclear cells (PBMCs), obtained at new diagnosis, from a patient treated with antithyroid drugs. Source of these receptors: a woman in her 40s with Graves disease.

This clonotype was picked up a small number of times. CDR3 residues: CSATRPGTSGFNEQFF. For the CDR3, the DNA is TGCAGTGCTACCCGGCCCGGGACTAGCGGATTCAATGAGCAGTTCTTC. This rearrangement joins TRBV20-1 to TRBJ2-1, with TRBD2 matching 11 bases. With 4 bases clipped from V and 6 bases from J, the junction kept 11 bases outside the gene matches. CDR1 is DFQATT and CDR2 is SNEGSKA in the germline V gene (reference sequence). The CDR3 sequence is 16 residues long.

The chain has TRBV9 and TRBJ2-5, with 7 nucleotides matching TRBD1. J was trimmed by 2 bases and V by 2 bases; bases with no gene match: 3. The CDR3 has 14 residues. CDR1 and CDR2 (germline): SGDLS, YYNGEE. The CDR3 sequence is CASSVPDRQETQYF. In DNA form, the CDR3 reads TGTGCCAGCAGCGTGCCGGACAGGCAAGAGACCCAGTACTTC.

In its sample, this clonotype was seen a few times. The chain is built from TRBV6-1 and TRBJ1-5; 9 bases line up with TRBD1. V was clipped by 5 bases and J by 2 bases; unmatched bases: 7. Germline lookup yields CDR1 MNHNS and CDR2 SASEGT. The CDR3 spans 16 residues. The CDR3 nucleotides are TGTGCCAGCAGTCGAGAACAGGGGGCGGGCAATCAGCCCCAGCATTTT. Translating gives CASSREQGAGNQPQHF.

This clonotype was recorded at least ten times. The CDR3 is CASSQSPETGVGEQFF. DNA for the CDR3: TGTGCCAGCAGCCAGTCCCCGGAGACAGGGGTCGGTGAGCAGTTCTTC. The J gene is TRBJ2-1, the V gene TRBV11-2; TRBD1 agrees at 8 bases. Germline values: CDR1 SGHAT, CDR2 FQNNGV. The J segment lost 9 bases and the V segment lost 5 bases, leaving 15 bases of the junction unmatched. CDR3 length: 16 amino acids.

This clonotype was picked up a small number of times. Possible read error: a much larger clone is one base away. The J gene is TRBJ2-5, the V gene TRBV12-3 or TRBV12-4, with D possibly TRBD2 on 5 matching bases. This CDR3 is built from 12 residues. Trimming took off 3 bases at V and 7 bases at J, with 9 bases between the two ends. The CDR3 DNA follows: TGTGCCAGCAGTTTGAGAGGAGGGACCCAGTACTTC. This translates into CASSLRGGTQYF.

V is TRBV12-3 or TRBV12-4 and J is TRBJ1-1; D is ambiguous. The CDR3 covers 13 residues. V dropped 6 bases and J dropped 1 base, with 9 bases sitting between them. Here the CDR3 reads CASRTQENTEAFF. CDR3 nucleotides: TGTGCCAGCAGGACACAAGAGAACACTGAAGCTTTCTTT.

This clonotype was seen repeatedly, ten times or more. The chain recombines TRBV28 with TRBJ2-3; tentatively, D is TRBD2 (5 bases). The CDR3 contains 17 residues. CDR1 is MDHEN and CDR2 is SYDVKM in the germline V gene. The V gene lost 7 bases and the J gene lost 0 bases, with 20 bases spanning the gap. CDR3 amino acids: CASKPTGWAGSTDTQYF. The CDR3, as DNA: TGTGCCAGCAAGCCGACGGGATGGGCGGGTAGCACAGATACGCAGTATTTT.

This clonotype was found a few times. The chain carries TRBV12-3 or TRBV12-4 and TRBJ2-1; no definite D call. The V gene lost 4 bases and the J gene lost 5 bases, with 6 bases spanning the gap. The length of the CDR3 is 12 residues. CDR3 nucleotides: TGTGCCAGCAGTTGGGCTCACAATGAGCAGTTCTTC. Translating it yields CASSWAHNEQFF.

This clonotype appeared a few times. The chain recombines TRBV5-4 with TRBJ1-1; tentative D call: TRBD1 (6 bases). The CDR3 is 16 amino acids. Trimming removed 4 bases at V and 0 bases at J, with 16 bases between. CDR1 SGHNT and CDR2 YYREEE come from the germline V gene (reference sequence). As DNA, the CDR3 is TGTGCCAGCAGCCAAGACCCACAGGGCGTGAACACTGAAGCTTTCTTT. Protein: CASSQDPQGVNTEAFF.

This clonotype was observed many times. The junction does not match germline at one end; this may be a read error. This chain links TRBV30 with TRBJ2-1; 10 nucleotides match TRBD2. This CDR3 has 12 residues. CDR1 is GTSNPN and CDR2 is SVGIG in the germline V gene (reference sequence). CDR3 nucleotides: TGTGCCTGGAGTGGGTCTAGCGGGAGCCCGGTCTTC. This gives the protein CAWSGSSGSPVF.

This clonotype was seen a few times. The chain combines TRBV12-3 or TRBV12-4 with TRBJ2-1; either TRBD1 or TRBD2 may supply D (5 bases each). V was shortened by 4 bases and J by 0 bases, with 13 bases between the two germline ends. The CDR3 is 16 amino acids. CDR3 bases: TGTGCCAGCAGTTCTCGGGACCTGAGCTCCTACAATGAGCAGTTCTTC. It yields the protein CASSSRDLSSYNEQFF.

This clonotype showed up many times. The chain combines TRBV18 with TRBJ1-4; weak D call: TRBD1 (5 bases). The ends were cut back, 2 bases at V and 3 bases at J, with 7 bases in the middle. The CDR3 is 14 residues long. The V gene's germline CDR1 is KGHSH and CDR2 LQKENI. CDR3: CASSPVQANEKLFF. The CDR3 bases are TGTGCCAGCTCACCAGTACAGGCTAATGAAAAACTGTTTTTT.

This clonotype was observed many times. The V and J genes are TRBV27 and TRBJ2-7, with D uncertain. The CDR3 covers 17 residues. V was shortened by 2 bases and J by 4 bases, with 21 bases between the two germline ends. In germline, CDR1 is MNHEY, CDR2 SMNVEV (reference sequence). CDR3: CASSLRAYSDSFYEQYF. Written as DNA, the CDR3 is TGTGCCAGCAGTTTAAGAGCTTACAGTGACTCATTTTACGAGCAGTACTTC.

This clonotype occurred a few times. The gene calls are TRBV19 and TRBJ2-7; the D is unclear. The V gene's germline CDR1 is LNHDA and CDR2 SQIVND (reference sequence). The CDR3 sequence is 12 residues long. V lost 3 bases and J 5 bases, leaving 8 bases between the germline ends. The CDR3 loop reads CASSIGWDEQYF. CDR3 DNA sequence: TGTGCCAGTAGTATTGGTTGGGACGAGCAGTACTTC.

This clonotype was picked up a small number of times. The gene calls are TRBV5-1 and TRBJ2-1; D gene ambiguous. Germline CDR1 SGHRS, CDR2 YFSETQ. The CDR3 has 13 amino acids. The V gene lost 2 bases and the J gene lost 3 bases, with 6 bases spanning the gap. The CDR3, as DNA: TGCGCCAGCAGCTTTAGGAGCTACAATGAGCAGTTCTTC. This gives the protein CASSFRSYNEQFF. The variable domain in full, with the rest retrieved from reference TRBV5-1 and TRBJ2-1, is KAGVTQTPRYLIKTRGQQVTLSCSPISGHRSVSWYQQTPGQGLQFLFEYFSETQRNKGNFPGRFSGRQFSNSRSEMNVSTLELGDSALYLCASSFRSYNEQFFGPGTRLTVL.

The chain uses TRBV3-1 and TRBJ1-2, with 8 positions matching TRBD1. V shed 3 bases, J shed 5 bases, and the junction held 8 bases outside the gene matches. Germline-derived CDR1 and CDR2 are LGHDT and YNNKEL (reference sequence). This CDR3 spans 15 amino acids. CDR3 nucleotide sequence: TGTGCCAGCAGCCATACCGGACAGGGCCAATATGGCTACACCTTC. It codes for CASSHTGQGQYGYTF. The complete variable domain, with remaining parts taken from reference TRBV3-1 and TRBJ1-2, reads DTAVSQTPKYLVTQMGNDKSIKCEQNLGHDTMYWYKQDSKKFLKIMFSYNNKELIINETVPNRFSPKSPDKAHLNLHINSLELGDSAVYFCASSHTGQGQYGYTFGSGTRLTVV.

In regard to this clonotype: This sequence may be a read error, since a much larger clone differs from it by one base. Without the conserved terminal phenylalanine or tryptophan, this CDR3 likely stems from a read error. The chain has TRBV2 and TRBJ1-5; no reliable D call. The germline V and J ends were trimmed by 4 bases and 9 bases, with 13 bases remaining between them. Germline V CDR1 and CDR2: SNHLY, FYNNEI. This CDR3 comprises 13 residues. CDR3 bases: TGTGCCAGCAGTGGGAGGGAGGTAGGGCCCCAGCATTCT. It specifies CASSGREVGPQHS.

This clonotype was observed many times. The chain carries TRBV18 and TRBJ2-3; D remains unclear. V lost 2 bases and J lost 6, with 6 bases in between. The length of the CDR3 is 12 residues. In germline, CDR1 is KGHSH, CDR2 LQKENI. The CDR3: CASSPDADTQYF. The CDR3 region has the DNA TGTGCCAGCTCACCAGATGCTGATACGCAGTATTTT.

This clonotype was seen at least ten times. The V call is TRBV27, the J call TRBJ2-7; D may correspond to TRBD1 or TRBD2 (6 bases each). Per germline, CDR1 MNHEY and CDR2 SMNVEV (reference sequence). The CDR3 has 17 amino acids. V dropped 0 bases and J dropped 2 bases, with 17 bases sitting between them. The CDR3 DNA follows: TGTGCCAGCAGTTTATCGATTCGTACAGGGAGGACCTACGAGCAGTACTTC. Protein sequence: CASSLSIRTGRTYEQYF.

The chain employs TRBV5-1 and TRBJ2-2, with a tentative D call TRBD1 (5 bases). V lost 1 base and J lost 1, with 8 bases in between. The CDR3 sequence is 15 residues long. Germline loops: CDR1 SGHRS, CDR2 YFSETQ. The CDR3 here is CASSLRTLNTGELFF. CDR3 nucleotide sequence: TGCGCCAGCAGCTTGCGGACACTGAACACCGGGGAGCTGTTTTTT. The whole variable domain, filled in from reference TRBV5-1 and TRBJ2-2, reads KAGVTQTPRYLIKTRGQQVTLSCSPISGHRSVSWYQQTPGQGLQFLFEYFSETQRNKGNFPGRFSGRQFSNSRSEMNVSTLELGDSALYLCASSLRTLNTGELFFGEGSRLTVL.